Each of the 11 T cell receptor beta chains below was sequenced from the same sample in a study of siplizumab effects on memory and regulatory T cells. TCRdb's copy holds only in-frame clones and misses some; the assay was immunoSEQ multiplex PCR. Among about 64,000 clones listed, roughly 96% were seen once. Sequencing was performed on naive CD8+ T cells sorted from blood. The receptors come from a human donor in good health.

This rearrangement joins TRBV11-2 to TRBJ2-1; 7 bases fit TRBD2. Germline V gene sequence: CDR1 SGHAT, CDR2 FQNNGV. Trimming cost V 6 bases and J 3 bases; bases outside gene matches: 11. The CDR3 is made up of 16 amino acids. The CDR3, as DNA: TGTGCCAGCAGTTCAGATTCCGGGGGGAGCTACAATGAGCAGTTCTTC. Its protein is CASSSDSGGSYNEQFF.

The CDR3 nucleotides are TGTGCCAGCAGAGACCTGGAGAACAATCAGCCCCAGCATTTT. The encoded protein is CASRDLENNQPQHF. This chain joins TRBV5-4 and TRBJ1-5; D unresolved. This CDR3 has 14 amino acids. The V end was cut by 5 bases, the J end by 3 bases, with 12 bases between. Germline V CDR1 and CDR2: SGHNT, YYREEE (reference sequence).

This chain connects TRBV9 to TRBJ2-1; D gene uncertain. The CDR3 consists of 15 residues. Germline CDR1 and CDR2: SGDLS and YYNGEE. V was pared by 0 bases and J by 2 bases, with 9 bases between. As DNA, the CDR3 is TGTGCCAGCAGCGTAGACGTATCTGCCTACAATGAGCAGTTCTTC. It specifies CASSVDVSAYNEQFF.

The V call is TRBV2, the J call TRBJ2-1; no definite D call. The CDR3 runs 11 residues. The V gene lost 2 bases and the J gene lost 10 bases, with 6 bases spanning the gap. Germline lookup yields CDR1 SNHLY and CDR2 FYNNEI. As DNA, the CDR3 is TGTGCCAGCAGTGAAACTCTAGAGCAGTTCTTC. This sequence encodes CASSETLEQFF.

The chain joins TRBV15 to TRBJ2-3; tentatively, D is TRBD2 (5 bases). Germline V gene data show CDR1 as LNHNV and CDR2 as YYDKDF (reference sequence). The CDR3 runs to 15 residues. Trimming pared 3 bases from V and 2 bases from J, leaving 12 bases between. CDR3 coding DNA: TGTGCCACCAGCAGTGGCAGCGGATCCACAGATACGCAGTATTTT. Translating gives CATSSGSGSTDTQYF.

This sequence joins TRBV7-9 and TRBJ2-1; 11 bases fit TRBD2. CDR3 length equals 17 residues. V was pared by 4 bases and J by 5 bases, with 10 bases of the junction left unmatched. CDR1 SEHNR and CDR2 FQNEAQ come from the germline V gene (reference sequence). CDR3 sequence reads: CASSSQLLAGGDNEQFF. CDR3 bases: TGTGCCAGCAGCTCCCAGCTTCTAGCGGGGGGCGACAATGAGCAGTTCTTC.

The chain links TRBV2 to TRBJ2-5; 7 nucleotides match TRBD2. CDR1 and CDR2 (germline): SNHLY, FYNNEI. V was pared by 9 bases and J by 2 bases, with 12 bases of the junction left unmatched. The CDR3 is 15 residues long. The CDR3 spells CARNTASGPQETQYF. The CDR3 DNA sequence: TGTGCCAGGAATACGGCTAGCGGACCTCAAGAGACCCAGTACTTC.

The chain's CDR3 is CASSLGPGGLEQYF. CDR3 sequence (DNA): TGTGCCAGCAGCCTAGGTCCCGGGGGACTCGAGCAGTACTTC. The chain recombines TRBV7-6 with TRBJ2-7; possibly TRBD2 for D (6 bases). V was trimmed by 5 bases and J by 6 bases, leaving 17 bases between them. The CDR3 totals 14 residues. Looked up from germline, CDR1 is SGHVS and CDR2 is FNYEAQ.

The chain links TRBV7-9 to TRBJ2-1, with 7 bases that match TRBD1. The trim removed 5 bases at V and 0 bases at J, leaving 4 bases unmatched. Germline CDR1 and CDR2: SEHNR and FQNEAQ (reference sequence). This CDR3 contains 15 residues. As DNA, the CDR3 is TGTGCCAGCAGCGCGACAGGGAGCTCCTACAATGAGCAGTTCTTC. Residues: CASSATGSSYNEQFF.

This chain links TRBV18 with TRBJ1-2; the match to TRBD1 covers 8 bases. V trimming: 2 bases; J trimming: 5 bases; junction bases outside the gene matches: 1. Germline-derived CDR1 and CDR2 are KGHSH and LQKENI. The CDR3 extends over 13 amino acids. The CDR3 loop reads CASSPTGGYGYTF. In nucleotides, the CDR3 is TGTGCCAGCTCACCAACAGGGGGTTATGGCTACACCTTC.

The V gene is TRBV7-6, the J gene TRBJ2-5; 13 nucleotides agree with TRBD2. CDR3 length: 16 amino acids. V was pared by 5 bases and J by 0 bases, with 3 bases of the junction left unmatched. The germline V gene encodes CDR1 SGHVS and CDR2 FNYEAQ. The CDR3 DNA sequence: TGTGCCAGCAGCCAGACTAGCGGGGGGTACCAAGAGACCCAGTACTTC. Its translation is CASSQTSGGYQETQYF.